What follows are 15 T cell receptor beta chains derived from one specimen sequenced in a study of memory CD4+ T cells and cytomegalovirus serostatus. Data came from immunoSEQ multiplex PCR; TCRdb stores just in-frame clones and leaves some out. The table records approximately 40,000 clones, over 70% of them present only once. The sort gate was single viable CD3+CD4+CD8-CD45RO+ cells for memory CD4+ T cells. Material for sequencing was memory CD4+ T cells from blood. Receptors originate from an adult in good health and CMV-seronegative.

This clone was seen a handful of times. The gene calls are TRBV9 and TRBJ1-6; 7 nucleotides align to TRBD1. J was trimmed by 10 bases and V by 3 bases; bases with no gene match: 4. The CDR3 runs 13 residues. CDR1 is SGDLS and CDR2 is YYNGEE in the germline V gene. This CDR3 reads CASSGGGQSPLHF. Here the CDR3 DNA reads TGTGCCAGCAGCGGAGGGGGCCAATCACCCCTCCACTTT.

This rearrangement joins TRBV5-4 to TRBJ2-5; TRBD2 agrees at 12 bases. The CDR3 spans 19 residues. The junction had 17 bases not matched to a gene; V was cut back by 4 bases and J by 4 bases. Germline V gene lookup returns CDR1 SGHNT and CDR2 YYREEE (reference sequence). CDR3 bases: TGTGCCAGCAGCCCAAGTCTAGCGGGGGGGCCGTTGAGGCGAGAGACCCAGTACTTC. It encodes CASSPSLAGGPLRRETQYF.

CDR3 nucleotide sequence: TGCGCCAGCAGCCCAGATGCAACTAATGAAAAACTGTTTTTT. Amino acids: CASSPDATNEKLFF. This sequence joins TRBV5-1 and TRBJ1-4; D gene ambiguous. Trimming cost V 4 bases and J 0 bases, with 7 bases left between them. Per germline, CDR1 SGHRS and CDR2 YFSETQ. This CDR3 is 14 amino acids long.

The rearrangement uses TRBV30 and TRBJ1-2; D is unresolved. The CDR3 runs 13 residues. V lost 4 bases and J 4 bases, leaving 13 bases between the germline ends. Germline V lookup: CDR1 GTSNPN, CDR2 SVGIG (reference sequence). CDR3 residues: CAWKSARSYGYTF. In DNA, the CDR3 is TGTGCCTGGAAAAGCGCAAGGAGCTATGGCTACACCTTC. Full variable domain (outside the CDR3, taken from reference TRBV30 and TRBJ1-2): SQTIHQWPATLVQPVGSPLSLECTVEGTSNPNLYWYRQAAGRGLQLLFYSVGIGQISSEVPQNLSASRPQDRQFILSSKKLLLSDSGFYLCAWKSARSYGYTFGSGTRLTVV.

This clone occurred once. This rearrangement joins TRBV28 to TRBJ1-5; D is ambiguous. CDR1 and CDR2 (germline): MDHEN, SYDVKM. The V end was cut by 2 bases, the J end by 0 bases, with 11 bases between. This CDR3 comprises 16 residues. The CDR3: CASSLLDYNSNQPQHF. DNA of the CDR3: TGTGCCAGCAGTTTACTGGATTATAATAGCAATCAGCCCCAGCATTTT.

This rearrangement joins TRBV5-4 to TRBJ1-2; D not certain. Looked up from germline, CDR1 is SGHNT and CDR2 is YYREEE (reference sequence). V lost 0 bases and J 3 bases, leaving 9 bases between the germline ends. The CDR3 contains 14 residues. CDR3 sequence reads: CASSLVDRDYGYTF. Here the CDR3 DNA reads TGTGCCAGCAGCTTGGTTGATCGCGACTATGGCTACACCTTC.

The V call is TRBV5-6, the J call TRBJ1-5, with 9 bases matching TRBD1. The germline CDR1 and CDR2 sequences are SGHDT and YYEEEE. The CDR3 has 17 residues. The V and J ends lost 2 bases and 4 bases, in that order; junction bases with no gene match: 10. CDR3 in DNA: TGTGCCAGCAGCTTTTACAATCCCGGGACAGGGAATCAGCCCCAGCATTTT. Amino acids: CASSFYNPGTGNQPQHF.

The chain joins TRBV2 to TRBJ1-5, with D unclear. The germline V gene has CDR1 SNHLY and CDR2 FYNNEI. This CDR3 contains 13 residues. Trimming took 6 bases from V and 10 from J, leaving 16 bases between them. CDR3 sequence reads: CASSPLGGYPQHF. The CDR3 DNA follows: TGTGCCAGCAGCCCCTTGGGAGGATATCCCCAGCATTTT. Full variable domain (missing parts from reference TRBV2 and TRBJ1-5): EPEVTQTPSHQVTQMGQEVILRCVPISNHLYFYWYRQILGQKVEFLVSFYNNEISEKSEIFDDQFSVERPDGSNFTLKIRSTKLEDSAMYFCASSPLGGYPQHFGDGTRLSIL.

The CDR3 DNA follows: TGTGCCAGCAGCCCCGCCGGGAGAAGGGGTAATGAAAAACTGTTTTTT. Amino acids: CASSPAGRRGNEKLFF. V usage is TRBV7-9 and J usage is TRBJ1-4, with D possibly being TRBD1 (5 bases). The CDR3 covers 16 residues. With 5 bases removed from V and 4 bases from J, the gap between germline ends came to 17 bases. Germline CDR1 is SEHNR and CDR2 is FQNEAQ (reference sequence).

The CDR3 DNA reads as TGTGCCAGCAGCCAAGGACTATCTCCACCCTACGAGCAGTACTTC. Its protein product is CASSQGLSPPYEQYF. The J gene is TRBJ2-7, the V gene TRBV14, with a tentative D call TRBD2 (5 bases). The length of the CDR3 is 15 residues. V gave up 1 base and J gave up 2 bases, with 12 bases separating them. Germline CDR1 SGHDN, CDR2 FVKESK. The variable domain in full, with the rest retrieved from reference TRBV14 and TRBJ2-7, is EAGVTQFPSHSVIEKGQTVTLRCDPISGHDNLYWYRRVMGKEIKFLLHFVKESKQDESGMPNNRFLAERTGGTYSTLKVQPAELEDSGVYFCASSQGLSPPYEQYFGPGTRLTVT.

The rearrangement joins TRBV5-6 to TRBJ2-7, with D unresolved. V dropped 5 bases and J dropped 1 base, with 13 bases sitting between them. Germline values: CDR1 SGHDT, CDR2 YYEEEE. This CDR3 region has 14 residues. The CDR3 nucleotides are TGTGCCAGCAGTACCGGTCTCTCTTCCTACGAGCAGTACTTC. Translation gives CASSTGLSSYEQYF.

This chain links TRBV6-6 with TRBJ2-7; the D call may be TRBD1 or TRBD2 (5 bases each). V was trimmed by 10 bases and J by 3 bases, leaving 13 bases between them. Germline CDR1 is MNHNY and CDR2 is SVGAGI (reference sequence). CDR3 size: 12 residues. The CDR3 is CATRRGVYEQYF. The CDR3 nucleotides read TGTGCCACCAGGAGAGGGGTCTACGAGCAGTACTTC.

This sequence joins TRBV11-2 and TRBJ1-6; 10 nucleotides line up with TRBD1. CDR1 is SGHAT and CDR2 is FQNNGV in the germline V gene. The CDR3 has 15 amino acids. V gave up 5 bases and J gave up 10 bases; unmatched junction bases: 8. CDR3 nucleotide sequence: TGTGCCAGCAGCCAGGGACAGGGGCGAGACTCACCCCTCCACTTT. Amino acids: CASSQGQGRDSPLHF.

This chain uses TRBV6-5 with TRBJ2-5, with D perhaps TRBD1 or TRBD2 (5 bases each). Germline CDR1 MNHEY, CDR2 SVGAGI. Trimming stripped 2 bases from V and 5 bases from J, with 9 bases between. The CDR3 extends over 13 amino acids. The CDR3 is CASSYGGPETQYF. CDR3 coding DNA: TGTGCCAGCAGTTACGGGGGTCCGGAGACCCAGTACTTC.

DNA of the CDR3: TGTGCCAGCACCCCGCGGGGCTTAGGTGGAAACACCATATATTTT. Translated: CASTPRGLGGNTIYF. This chain links TRBV28 with TRBJ1-3, with D maybe TRBD1 (5 bases). This CDR3 comprises 15 residues. V lost 7 bases and J lost 3, with 16 bases in between. Germline V gives CDR1 MDHEN, CDR2 SYDVKM.